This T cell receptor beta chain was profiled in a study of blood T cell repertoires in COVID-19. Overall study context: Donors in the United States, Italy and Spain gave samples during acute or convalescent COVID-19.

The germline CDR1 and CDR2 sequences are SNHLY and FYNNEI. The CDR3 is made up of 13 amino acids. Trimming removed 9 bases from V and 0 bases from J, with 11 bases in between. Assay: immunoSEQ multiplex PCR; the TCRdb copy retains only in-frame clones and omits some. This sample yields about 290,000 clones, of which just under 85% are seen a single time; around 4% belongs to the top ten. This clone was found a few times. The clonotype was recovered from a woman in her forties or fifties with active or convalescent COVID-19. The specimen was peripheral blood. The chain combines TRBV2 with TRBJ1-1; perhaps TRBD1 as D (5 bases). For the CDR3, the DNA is TGTGCCAGTAGACAGAACATGAACACTGAAGCTTTCTTT. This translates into CASRQNMNTEAFF.